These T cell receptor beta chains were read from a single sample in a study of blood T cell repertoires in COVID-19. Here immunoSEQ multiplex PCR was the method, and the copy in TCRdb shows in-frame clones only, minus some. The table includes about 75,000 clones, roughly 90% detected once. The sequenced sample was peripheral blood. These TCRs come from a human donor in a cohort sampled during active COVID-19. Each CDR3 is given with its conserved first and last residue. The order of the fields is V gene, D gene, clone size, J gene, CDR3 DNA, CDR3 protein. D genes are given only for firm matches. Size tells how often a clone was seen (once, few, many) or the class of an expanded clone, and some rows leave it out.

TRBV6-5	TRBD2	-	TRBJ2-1	TGTGCCAGCAGTTACGGACTAGCGGTTTATGAGCAGTTCTTC	CASSYGLAVYEQFF
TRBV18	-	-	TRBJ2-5	TGTGCCAGCTCACCAGGAGGTATCCAAGAGACCCAGTACTTC	CASSPGGIQETQYF
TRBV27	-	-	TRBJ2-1	TGTGCCAGCAGTCCCCGGGGATTACACTACAATGAGCAGTTCTTC	CASSPRGLHYNEQFF
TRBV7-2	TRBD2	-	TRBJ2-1	TGTGCCAGCAGCTTGGTAGCGGGAGAATTTGAGCAGTTCTTC	CASSLVAGEFEQFF
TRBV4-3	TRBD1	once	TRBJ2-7	TGCGCCAGCAGCCAGGACCGGACAGGCCTCACCGAGCAGTACTTC	CASSQDRTGLTEQYF
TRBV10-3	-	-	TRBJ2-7	TGTGCCATCAGTGTCACCGGAGGGGGCGGTTACGAGCAGTACTTC	CAISVTGGGGYEQYF
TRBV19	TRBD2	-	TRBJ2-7	TGTGCCAGTAGTAGGGGGACTAGCTACGAGCAGTACTTC	CASSRGTSYEQYF
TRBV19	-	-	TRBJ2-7	TGTGCCACCGGACACAGGGAGAGGGGCTACGAGCAGTACTTC	CATGHRERGYEQYF
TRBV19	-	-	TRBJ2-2	TGTGCCAGTACCGCAGATTATTGGTATCCCGGGGAGCTGTTTTTT	CASTADYWYPGELFF
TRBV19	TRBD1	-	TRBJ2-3	TGTGCCAGTAGTGACCAACAGGGGGCTGCAGATACGCAGTATTTT	CASSDQQGAADTQYF
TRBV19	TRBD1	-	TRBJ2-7	TGTGCCAGTAGCCGGGACAGAAGCTCCTACGAGCAGTACTTC	CASSRDRSSYEQYF
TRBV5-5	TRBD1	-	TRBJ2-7	TGTGCCAGCAGCCCGGGACAGGGGGTGGGCTACGAGCAGTACTTC	CASSPGQGVGYEQYF
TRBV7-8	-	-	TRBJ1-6	TGTGCCAGCAGCTCTATAACCAATAATTCACCCCTCCACTTT	CASSSITNNSPLHF
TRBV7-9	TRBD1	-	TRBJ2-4	TGTGCCAGCAGCTCCCGACAGGGTGGCATTCAGTACTTC	CASSSRQGGIQYF
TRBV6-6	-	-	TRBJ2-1	TGTGCCAGCAGGGTGCTGACAGGTCTCTACAATGAGCAGTTCTTC	CASRVLTGLYNEQFF
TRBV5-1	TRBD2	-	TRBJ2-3	TGCGCCAGCAGCCAAAAAAGCGGGGGATCAGATACGCAGTATTTT	CASSQKSGGSDTQYF
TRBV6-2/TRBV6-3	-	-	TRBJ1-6	TGTGCCAGCAGCCGACGGGACTCGGGGAATTCACCCCTCCACTTT	CASSRRDSGNSPLHF
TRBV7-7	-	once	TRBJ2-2	TGTGCCAGCAGCTTAGGTTTGCGTGCGGACACCGGGGAGCTGTTTTTT	CASSLGLRADTGELFF
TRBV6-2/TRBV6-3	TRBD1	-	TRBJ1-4	TGTGCCAGCAGCCGACAGGGTGCAACTAATGAAAAACTGTTTTTT	CASSRQGATNEKLFF
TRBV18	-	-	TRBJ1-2	TGTGCCAGCTCATATAGTGTCGACTATGGCTACACCTTC	CASSYSVDYGYTF
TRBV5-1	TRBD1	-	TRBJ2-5	TGCGCCAGCAGAAATACAGGGACAGGAGTGAGGGAGACCCAGTACTTC	CASRNTGTGVRETQYF
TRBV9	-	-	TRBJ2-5	TGTGCCAGCAGCGTTGAGGGAGCCCATGAGACCCAGTACTTC	CASSVEGAHETQYF
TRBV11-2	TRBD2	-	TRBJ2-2	TGTGCCAGCAGCTTACGGATAGGACTAGCGGGATCCAACACCGGGGAGCTGTTTTTT	CASSLRIGLAGSNTGELFF
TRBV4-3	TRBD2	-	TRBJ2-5	TGCGCCAGCAGCCAAGATCTACTAGCGGAAGAGACCCAGTACTTC	CASSQDLLAEETQYF
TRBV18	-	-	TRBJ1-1	TGTGCCAGCTCCCTGGACGGCCGGGGAGGTGAAGCTTTCTTT	CASSLDGRGGEAFF
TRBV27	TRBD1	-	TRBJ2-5	TGTGCCAGCAGTCAGGACAGGGACGGAGAGACCCAGTACTTC	CASSQDRDGETQYF
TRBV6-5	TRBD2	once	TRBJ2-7	TGTGCCAGCAGGGGAACTAGCGGGGTGTTCTACGAGCAGTACTTC	CASRGTSGVFYEQYF
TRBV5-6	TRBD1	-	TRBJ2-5	TGTGCCAGCCGGACAGGGCCCACGATCCAAGAGACCCAGTACTTC	CASRTGPTIQETQYF
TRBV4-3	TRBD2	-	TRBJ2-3	TGCGCCAGCAGCCAAGACTTCGGGAGGGCCCGGGATACGCAGTATTTT	CASSQDFGRARDTQYF
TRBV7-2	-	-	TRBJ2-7	TGTGCCAGCAGCTTAGGGGGAGGGGGTCCCCGCGAGCAGTACTTC	CASSLGGGGPREQYF
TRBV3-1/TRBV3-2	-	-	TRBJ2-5	TGTGCCAGCAGCCAAGCGGATAGTGCGGACCAAGAGACCCAGTACTTC	CASSQADSADQETQYF
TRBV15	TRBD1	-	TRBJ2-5	TGTGCCACCAGCAGAGCGGGACAGGGAGAAGAGACCCAGTACTTC	CATSRAGQGEETQYF
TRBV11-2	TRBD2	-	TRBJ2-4	TGTGCCAGCAGCTTAGATTTTGCTAGCGGGGGTACTGGATACTTC	CASSLDFASGGTGYF
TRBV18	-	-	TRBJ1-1	TGTGCCAGCTCACCCAGAGGCCGTGAAGCTTTCTTT	CASSPRGREAFF
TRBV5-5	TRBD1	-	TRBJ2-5	TGTGCCAGCAGCCCGGGACAGGGCGGGGAGACCCAGTACTTC	CASSPGQGGETQYF
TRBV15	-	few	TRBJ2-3	TGTGCCACCAGCAGCGACAGGAGGAGAAATACGCAGTATTTT	CATSSDRRRNTQYF
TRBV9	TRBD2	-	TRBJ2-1	TGTGCCAGCAGCGCCGGCGGGGGGCATGACCTGAATGAGCAGTTCTTC	CASSAGGGHDLNEQFF
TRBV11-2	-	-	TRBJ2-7	TGTGCCAGCAGCTTCAACAGCTACGAGCAGTACTTC	CASSFNSYEQYF
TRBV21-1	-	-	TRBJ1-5	TGTGCCAGCAGCTCCCGGGACAGGCCGGTTGGCAATCAGCCCCAGCATTTT	CASSSRDRPVGNQPQHF
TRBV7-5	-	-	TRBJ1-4	TGTGCCAGAAGTTGCCGGGACATTAGGGAAAAACTGTTTTTT	CARSCRDIREKLFF
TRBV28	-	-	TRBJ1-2	TGTGCCAGCAGTCCTAGCCTTCACTATGGCTACACCTTC	CASSPSLHYGYTF
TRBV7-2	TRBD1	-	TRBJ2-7	TGTGCCAGCAGCATGGGCCGGGACAGGGTCTACGAGCAGTACTTC	CASSMGRDRVYEQYF
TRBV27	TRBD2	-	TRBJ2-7	TGTGCCAGCAGTTTTGGGGAGGGTTCCTACGAGCAGTACTTC	CASSFGEGSYEQYF
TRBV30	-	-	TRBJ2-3	TGTGCCTGGAGTCCCGGCGGGACCCGCACAGATACGCAGTATTTT	CAWSPGGTRTDTQYF
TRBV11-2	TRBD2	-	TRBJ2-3	TGTGCCAGCAGCCCCGGACTAGCGGGGGAGTTCCAGTATTTT	CASSPGLAGEFQYF
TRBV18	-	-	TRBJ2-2	TGTGCCAGCTCACCTACTAGCCCCACGAACACCGGGGAGCTGTTTTTT	CASSPTSPTNTGELFF
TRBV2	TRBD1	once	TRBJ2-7	TGTGCCAGCAGTGAAGCCAGGGGGCGCGACGAGCAGTACTTC	CASSEARGRDEQYF
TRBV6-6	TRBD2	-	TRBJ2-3	TGTGCCAGCAGTCCCGGTGCCCTAGCGGCTAGCACAGATACGCAGTATTTT	CASSPGALAASTDTQYF
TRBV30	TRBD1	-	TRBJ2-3	TGTGCCTGGAGTTGGACAGGGGGTAGCACAGATACGCAGTATTTT	CAWSWTGGSTDTQYF
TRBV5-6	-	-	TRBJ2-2	TGTGCCAGCAGCTTGGCCAGGGAAGTCTCTAACACCGGGGAGCTGTTTTTT	CASSLAREVSNTGELFF
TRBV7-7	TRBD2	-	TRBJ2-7	TGTGCCAGCAGCTTACGGGGCGGGGGTAACTACGAGCAGTACTTC	CASSLRGGGNYEQYF
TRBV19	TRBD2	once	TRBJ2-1	TGTGCCAGTAGCTGGCGGGAGGGCCGGGATGAGCAGTTCTTC	CASSWREGRDEQFF
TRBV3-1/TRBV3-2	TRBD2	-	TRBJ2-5	TGTGCCAGCAGCCAAGATCTCGCTAGCGGGGGAACGACCCAAGAGACCCAGTACTTC	CASSQDLASGGTTQETQYF